These T cell receptor beta chains were read from a single sample in a study of blood T cells in healthy people across ages. TCRdb ran MiXCR on the 5' RACE reads and lists one entry per CDR3 protein. The profile shows 800,000 to 900,000 distinct CDR3 sequences, 55% to 65% of them singletons. Material: blood. These receptors were obtained from a man younger than 40 in good health. CDR3s include the opening cysteine and the closing phenylalanine or tryptophan. The D gene is left open where the match is weak. A clone size is listed for some rows: how often the clone was seen (once, few, many), or a class if it is expanded.

>TRBJ2-1|.|TRBV5-1|TRBD1
CASSLGQGFHNEQFF
TGCGCCAGCAGCCTGGGACAGGGTTTCCACAATGAGCAGTTCTTC
>TRBJ2-7|.|TRBV20-1|TRBD1
CSATPRGQGPYEQYF
TGCAGTGCGACCCCCCGGGGACAGGGCCCCTACGAGCAGTACTTC
>TRBJ2-1|few|TRBV6-1|.
CASSGGDTPLYNEQFF
TGTGCCAGCAGTGGTGGGGACACACCGCTCTACAATGAGCAGTTCTTC
>TRBJ1-4|.|TRBV12-3/TRBV12-4|.
CASSSIHRVGKLFF
TGTGCCAGCAGTTCAATACACAGGGTGGGAAAACTGTTTTTT
>TRBJ1-2|.|TRBV3-1|.
CASSHDSNYGYTF
TGTGCCAGCAGCCACGACTCTAACTATGGCTACACCTTC
>TRBJ2-3|.|TRBV20-1|.
CSARDLDRRGTDTQYF
TGCAGTGCTAGAGACCTGGACAGGAGGGGCACAGATACGCAGTATTTT
>TRBJ2-4|.|TRBV27|.
CASSLTGTVAKNIQYF
TGTGCCAGCAGTTTGACGGGGACGGTAGCCAAAAACATTCAGTACTTC
>TRBJ2-7|once|TRBV20-1|.
CSARGELGGVGRAYEQYF
TGCAGTGCTAGAGGTGAACTTGGCGGGGTGGGTAGGGCCTACGAGCAGTACTTC
>TRBJ1-1|.|TRBV6-2/TRBV6-3|.
CASRPQGNTEAFF
TGTGCCAGCAGACCCCAGGGGAACACTGAAGCTTTCTTT
>TRBJ2-1|.|TRBV21-1|.
CASSKEERGGTHEQFF
TGTGCCAGCAGCAAAGAGGAAAGGGGCGGTACGCATGAGCAGTTCTTC
>TRBJ2-5|.|TRBV27|.
CASSPEAATRETQYF
TGTGCCAGCAGTCCTGAGGCGGCCACGCGAGAGACCCAGTACTTC
>TRBJ2-7|many|TRBV20-1|.
CSADLPPTYEQYF
TGCAGTGCCGACCTCCCTCCTACCTACGAGCAGTACTTC
>TRBJ2-1|.|TRBV30|.
CAWSGGSFYNEQFF
TGTGCCTGGAGTGGAGGAAGCTTCTACAATGAGCAGTTCTTC
>TRBJ2-5|.|TRBV15|.
CATSEILQETQYF
TGTGCCACCAGTGAGATCCTCCAAGAGACCCAGTACTTC
>TRBJ1-4|few|TRBV12-3/TRBV12-4|TRBD1
CASRTNRGVNEKLFF
TGTGCCAGCAGAACGAACAGGGGGGTTAATGAAAAACTGTTTTTT
>TRBJ2-7|.|TRBV27|.
CASFDKPGEQYF
TGTGCCAGCTTCGATAAGCCGGGCGAGCAGTACTTC
>TRBJ1-4|.|TRBV20-1|.
CSARDWTSGTVNEKLFF
TGCAGTGCTAGAGATTGGACATCCGGGACGGTTAATGAAAAACTGTTTTTT
>TRBJ2-1|.|TRBV15|.
CATSREDSPTSGEQFF
TGTGCCACCAGCAGAGAGGACAGCCCAACCTCCGGTGAGCAGTTCTTC
>TRBJ2-1|.|TRBV7-6|TRBD2
CASSGRVLAGADNEQFF
TGTGCCAGCAGCGGACGGGTCTTAGCGGGGGCCGACAATGAGCAGTTCTTC
>TRBJ2-1|once|TRBV28|.
CASRPAGQSSYNEQFF
TGTGCCAGCAGGCCAGCGGGACAGAGCTCCTACAATGAGCAGTTCTTC
>TRBJ2-6|few|TRBV12-3/TRBV12-4|.
CASSDKGQSGANVLTF
TGTGCCAGCAGCGACAAGGGGCAGTCTGGGGCCAACGTCCTGACTTTC
>TRBJ2-7|.|TRBV18|.
CAGSRRTDNTYEQYF
TGTGCCGGCTCAAGGAGGACAGATAACACCTACGAGCAGTACTTC
>TRBJ1-1|few|TRBV7-2|.
CASSQSRGTEAFF
TGTGCCAGCAGCCAGAGCAGGGGCACTGAAGCTTTCTTT
>TRBJ2-1|.|TRBV29-1|.
CSVEPRDYNEQFF
TGCAGCGTTGAGCCCCGCGACTACAATGAGCAGTTCTTC
>TRBJ2-4|few|TRBV12-3/TRBV12-4|TRBD1
CASTLDRGRGNIQYF
TGTGCCAGCACCTTGGACAGGGGGCGCGGAAACATTCAGTACTTC
>TRBJ2-7|.|TRBV20-1|.
CNAPGPGRTFEQYF
TGCAATGCCCCGGGGCCGGGGCGTACCTTCGAGCAGTACTTC
>TRBJ2-3|.|TRBV4-3|.
CASSQDVAGAGDTQYF
TGCGCCAGCAGCCAAGATGTGGCAGGGGCAGGGGATACGCAGTATTTT
>TRBJ1-5|.|TRBV7-2|TRBD1
CASSTQGSGVNQPQHF
TGTGCCAGCAGCACACAGGGGAGTGGGGTCAATCAGCCCCAGCATTTT
>TRBJ2-1|many|TRBV28|.
CASTFGPGQNEQFF
TGTGCCAGCACCTTCGGCCCCGGGCAAAATGAGCAGTTCTTC
>TRBJ1-2|few|TRBV7-8|.
CASRVAGQTRDGYTF
TGTGCCAGCAGGGTTGCAGGGCAGACAAGGGATGGCTACACCTTC
>TRBJ2-7|.|TRBV7-2|.
CASSLVLALDGRIYEQYF
TGTGCCAGCAGCTTAGTTCTTGCCTTGGACGGACGGATCTACGAGCAGTACTTC
>TRBJ2-4|few|TRBV18|.
CASSPTGGPAKNIQYF
TGTGCCAGCTCACCAACGGGGGGCCCAGCCAAAAACATTCAGTACTTC
>TRBJ1-1|.|TRBV7-9|.
CASSPLTGSEAFF
TGTGCCAGCAGCCCGTTAACAGGCTCTGAAGCTTTCTTT
>TRBJ2-1|few|TRBV7-2|TRBD2
CASSGGTIDEQFF
TGTGCCAGCAGCGGGGGGACTATCGATGAGCAGTTCTTC
>TRBJ2-1|few|TRBV20-1|TRBD1
CSARHQGDYYNEQFF
TGCAGTGCTAGACATCAGGGGGATTACTACAATGAGCAGTTCTTC
>TRBJ2-5|.|TRBV6-5|.
CASSRRTTQETQYF
TGTGCCAGCAGCCGACGGACCACCCAAGAGACCCAGTACTTC
>TRBJ1-1|.|TRBV2|.
CASSEGFWENTEAFF
TGTGCCAGCAGTGAAGGGTTCTGGGAAAACACTGAAGCTTTCTTT
>TRBJ2-5|few|TRBV4-3|TRBD1
CASSQFGTVQETQYF
TGCGCCAGCAGCCAATTCGGGACAGTTCAAGAGACCCAGTACTTC
>TRBJ2-4|few|TRBV4-3|.
CASSQDPYGQSQAKNIQYF
TGCGCCAGCAGCCAAGACCCCTATGGACAGTCCCAGGCCAAAAACATTCAGTACTTC
>TRBJ1-1|.|TRBV28|TRBD1
CASTRQGVTEAFF
TGTGCCAGCACTCGACAGGGCGTCACTGAAGCTTTCTTT
>TRBJ2-3|.|TRBV5-1|.
CASSWGFGTDTQYF
TGCGCCAGCAGTTGGGGGTTCGGCACAGATACGCAGTATTTT